Sequencing of this TCR beta chain was carried out in a study of vaccination and CD4 T cells after COVID-19 (dated by TCRdb to 2022 to 2024). Notes on the research overall: The convalescent cohort included six males and four females, with two Hispanic individuals, seven Caucasians, two Asians and one multiracial person. Two doses of either the Pfizer-BioNTech BNT162b2 vaccine (n=8) or the Moderna mRNA-1273 vaccine (n=2) were administered to participants. Post-COVID blood samples from convalescent patients were collected a median of roughly 100 days after diagnosis, with a range of roughly 30 to 170 days. The time from the second vaccine dose to post-vaccine blood sampling had a median of 72 days and ranged from 14 to 241 days. Overlapping spike peptide pools from SARS-CoV-2 and from the common cold coronaviruses HCoV-NL63, HCoV-OC43 and HCoV-229E were used as culture stimuli. Control cultures received a CEFX viral epitope pool as the positive control, an HIV-1 Nef peptide pool as the negative control, or no peptide. The spike-specific CD4+ TCR repertoire was compared before and after mRNA vaccination in approximately ten COVID-19 convalescent patients and several infection-naive healthy vaccine recipients. In an earlier paper using these donors, memory CD4+ T cell crossreactivity between SARS-CoV-2 and common cold coronavirus spike proteins was assessed at the TCR clonotype level. The paper as a whole reports these results and caveats: The median number of SARS-CoV-2-reactive clonotypes rose from roughly 20 after infection to 38 after vaccination, but the change was not significant. Only a relatively small number of convalescent patients were included in the study, and early timepoints following natural infection were not analyzed. Among convalescent patients, a median about 90% of the SARS-CoV-2-reactive clones seen after vaccination appeared only after vaccination, which suggests priming specific to the vaccine. Nearly all vaccine-specific clones in convalescent patients (304 of 307) were mono-reactive for SARS-CoV-2 spike rather than cross-reactive with common cold coronaviruses.

The label giving this sample's treatment or condition can be read as: 10-day PBMC culture with coronavirus spike peptide pools or control peptides (ViraFEST assay). CD4+ T cells from unexposed donors were collected before the COVID-19 pandemic (2011-2018). The ViraFEST assay was used in the study, in which antigen-specific T cells were expanded with peptide pools and expanded clonotypes were subsequently identified by TCR sequencing. Roughly 2 million PBMCs per well were cultured in IMDM with roughly 5.5% human AB serum and about 9.2 IU/ml IL-2, plus 10 ug/ml peptide pools. On days 3 and 7, half of the culture medium was replaced with fresh IL-2-containing medium. After nine to eleven days of culture, CD4+ T cells were isolated by negative selection with the EasySep CD4+ T cell isolation kit. As cell numbers permitted, CD4+ T cells from unexposed donors were tested for reactivity to SARS-CoV-2 S and N and to four common cold coronavirus spike pools. Ficoll-Paque Plus gradient centrifugation was used to isolate PBMCs from whole blood, and the isolated PBMCs were then either used fresh or cryopreserved at -140C. Triplicate wells were generally used for each culture condition. Leukapheresis product for the unexposed donors was bought commercially.

This clonotype turned up a few times. Its binding antigen is unknown. Per-base quality was not reported, and no clone a single base away is much larger than it. The method was PCR. TCR sequencing of DNA from cultured CD4+ T cells used the Oncomine TCR Beta short-read assay at the Johns Hopkins FTIC core. Genomic DNA was extracted from the cultured CD4+ T cells with the QIAamp micro DNA kit. The Oncomine TCR Beta libraries from cultured CD4+ T cells were pooled using unique dual indexes and then sequenced on an Illumina iSeq 100. In the authors' own workflow: Non-productive sequences were removed, and CDR3s that did not start with C, did not end with F or W, or were shorter than 7 amino acids were discarded. Antigen-specific clonotypes were identified with the MANAFEST web application by comparing peptide-stimulated wells with reference and other culture wells. Positive clones required FDR below 0.05, an odds ratio above 5, and productive frequency above 0.1% in at least two of three replicate wells. A clonotype counted as cross-reactive if it showed significant expansion both in the SARS-CoV-2 spike wells and in at least one common cold coronavirus spike condition. Using R version 3.6.1, CDR3 homology was evaluated through Levenshtein distances (stringdist) along with unrooted phylogenetic trees (ape). In-frame beta chains were kept once TCRdb had trimmed the public reads at Q25 with fastp and called clones with MiXCR. For every CDR3 protein sequence, its rows merge into one entry that carries the most common genes and DNA. The V and J calls were not made by the authors but by TCRdb's processing. Across this sample there are about 7,000 distinct CDR3 sequences, with approximately 32% seen only once. The ten largest account for approximately 33% of the sample.

According to the germline V gene, CDR1 reads MNHEY and CDR2 reads SVGAGI. V is pruned by 2 bases and J by 2 bases, leaving 10 bases of the junction without a gene match. The CDR3 runs 18 residues from the cysteine to the phenylalanine. Of all the DNA, just the CDR3 is kept, 54 bases in frame from base 1. Material for sequencing was CD4+ T cells from blood, cultured in vitro. This clonotype was sampled from a human donor in good health. The chain couples TRBV6-5 to TRBJ2-5, with 11 junctional bases fitting TRBD2. The CDR3 has the sequence CASSYPLTSGGPQETQYF. The DNA sequence is TGTGCCAGCAGTTACCCGTTAACTAGCGGGGGACCTCAAGAGACCCAGTACTTC.